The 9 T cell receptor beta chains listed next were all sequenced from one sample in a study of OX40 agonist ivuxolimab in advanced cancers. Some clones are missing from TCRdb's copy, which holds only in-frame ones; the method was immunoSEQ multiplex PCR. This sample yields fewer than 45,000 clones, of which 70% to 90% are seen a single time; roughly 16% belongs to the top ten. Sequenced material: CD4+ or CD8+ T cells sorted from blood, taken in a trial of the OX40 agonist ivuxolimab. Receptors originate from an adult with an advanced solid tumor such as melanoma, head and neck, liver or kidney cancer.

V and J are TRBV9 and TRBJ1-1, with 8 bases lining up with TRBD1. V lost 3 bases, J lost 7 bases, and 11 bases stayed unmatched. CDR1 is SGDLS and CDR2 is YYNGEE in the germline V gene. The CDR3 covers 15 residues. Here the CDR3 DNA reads TGTGCCAGCAGCGCAGCCGGGACAGGCCTGGGTGAAGCTTTCTTT. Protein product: CASSAAGTGLGEAFF.

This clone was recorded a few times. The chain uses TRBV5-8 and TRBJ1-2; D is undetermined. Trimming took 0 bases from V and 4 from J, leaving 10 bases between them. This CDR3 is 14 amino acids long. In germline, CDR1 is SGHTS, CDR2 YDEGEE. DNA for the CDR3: TGTGCCAGCAGCTTGGTCAGTAGGAGCTATGGCTACACCTTC. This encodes CASSLVSRSYGYTF.

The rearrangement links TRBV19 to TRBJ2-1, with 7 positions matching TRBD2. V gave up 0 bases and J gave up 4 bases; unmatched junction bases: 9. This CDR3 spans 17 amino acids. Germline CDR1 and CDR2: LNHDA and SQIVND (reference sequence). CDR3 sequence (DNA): TGTGCCAGTAGTATAGATCTGGAGACCGGGGGGTACAATGAGCAGTTCTTC. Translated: CASSIDLETGGYNEQFF.

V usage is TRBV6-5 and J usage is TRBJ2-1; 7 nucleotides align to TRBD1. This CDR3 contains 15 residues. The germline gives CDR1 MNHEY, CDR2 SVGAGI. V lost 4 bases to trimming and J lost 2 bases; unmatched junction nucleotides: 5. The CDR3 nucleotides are TGTGCCAGCAGTTCCCAGGGGGACGCCTACAATGAGCAGTTCTTC. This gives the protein CASSSQGDAYNEQFF.

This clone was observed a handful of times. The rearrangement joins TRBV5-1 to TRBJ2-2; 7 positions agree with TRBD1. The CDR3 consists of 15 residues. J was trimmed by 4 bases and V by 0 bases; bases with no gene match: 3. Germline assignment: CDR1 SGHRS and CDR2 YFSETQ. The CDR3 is CASSLGDSGTGELFF. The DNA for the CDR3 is TGCGCCAGCAGCTTGGGGGACAGCGGCACCGGGGAGCTGTTTTTT.

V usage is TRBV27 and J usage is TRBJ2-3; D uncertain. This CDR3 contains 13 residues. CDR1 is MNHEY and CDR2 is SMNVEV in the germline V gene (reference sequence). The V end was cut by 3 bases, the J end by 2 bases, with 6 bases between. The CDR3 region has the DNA TGTGCCAGCAGTTTGTCTGTCACAGATACGCAGTATTTT. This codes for CASSLSVTDTQYF.

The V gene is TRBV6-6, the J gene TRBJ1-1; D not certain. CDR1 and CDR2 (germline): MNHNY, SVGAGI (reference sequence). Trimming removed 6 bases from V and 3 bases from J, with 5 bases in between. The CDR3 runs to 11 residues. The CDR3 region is CASRIDTEAFF. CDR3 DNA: TGTGCCAGCAGGATTGACACTGAAGCTTTCTTT.

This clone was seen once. CDR3 protein: CASSMGMTENQPQHF. DNA for the CDR3: TGTGCCAGTAGTATGGGGATGACGGAAAATCAGCCCCAGCATTTT. The genes are TRBV19 and TRBJ1-5, with no clear D. V lost 3 bases and J 4 bases, leaving 13 bases between the germline ends. Germline assignment: CDR1 LNHDA and CDR2 SQIVND (reference sequence). The CDR3 sequence is 15 residues long.

In DNA, the CDR3 is TGTGCCAGCAGGGGGACAGGGGGCTCTGGAAACACCATATATTTT. Its protein product is CASRGTGGSGNTIYF. The chain employs TRBV2 and TRBJ1-3; TRBD1 matches 11 bases. Trimming removed 6 bases from V and 0 bases from J; junction bases left unmatched: 1. The length of the CDR3 is 15 residues. CDR1 is SNHLY, CDR2 FYNNEI, per germline.